The rows below give T cell receptor beta chains drawn from one sample of a study of blood T cell repertoires in COVID-19. Sequenced by immunoSEQ multiplex PCR; TCRdb stores in-frame clones only, minus some. The table shows 310,000 or so clones, with approximately 86% occurring only once. Material: peripheral blood. These receptors originate from a woman aged 25 to 39 who had recovered from COVID-19. The CDR3 runs from the conserved cysteine through the conserved F or W. Each record gives: J gene, V gene, D gene, clone size, CDR3 protein, CDR3 DNA. The D gene is left open where the match is weak. Size tells how often a clone was seen (once, few, many) or the class of an expanded clone, and some rows leave it out.

j_gene: TRBJ2-3
v_gene: TRBV5-1
d_gene: TRBD2
abundance: -
CDR3aa: CASSPVLAGSTLGTQYF
CDR3nt: TGCGCCAGCAGCCCTGTGCTAGCGGGCTCGACTCTAGGTACGCAGTATTTT

j_gene: TRBJ1-1
v_gene: TRBV5-1
d_gene: -
abundance: -
CDR3aa: CASSLSPYTEAFF
CDR3nt: TGCGCCAGCAGCTTGAGCCCTTACACTGAAGCTTTCTTT

j_gene: TRBJ2-7
v_gene: TRBV15
d_gene: -
abundance: -
CDR3aa: CATSRDPNSTFYPYEQYF
CDR3nt: TGTGCCACCAGCAGAGATCCTAACAGTACCTTTTACCCATACGAGCAGTACTTC

j_gene: TRBJ2-2
v_gene: TRBV11-3
d_gene: -
abundance: -
CDR3aa: CASSLDGPPRRPGELFF
CDR3nt: TGTGCCAGCAGCTTAGATGGGCCCCCCCGACGACCCGGGGAGCTGTTTTTT

j_gene: TRBJ2-7
v_gene: TRBV5-4
d_gene: -
abundance: -
CDR3aa: CASSRESGEQYF
CDR3nt: TGTGCCAGCAGCCGGGAATCCGGGGAGCAGTACTTC

j_gene: TRBJ1-2
v_gene: TRBV3-1/TRBV3-2
d_gene: -
abundance: -
CDR3aa: CASNLQGNYGYTF
CDR3nt: TGTGCCAGCAACTTACAGGGAAACTATGGCTACACCTTC

j_gene: TRBJ2-1
v_gene: TRBV28
d_gene: TRBD2
abundance: -
CDR3aa: CASSKVTGRGEQFF
CDR3nt: TGTGCCAGCAGCAAGGTCACGGGGAGGGGAGAGCAGTTCTTC

j_gene: TRBJ1-1
v_gene: TRBV15
d_gene: -
abundance: -
CDR3aa: CATSPEVQVNTEAFF
CDR3nt: TGTGCCACCAGCCCCGAGGTACAGGTGAACACTGAAGCTTTCTTT

j_gene: TRBJ2-2
v_gene: TRBV19
d_gene: -
abundance: -
CDR3aa: CATGGDRAATGELFF
CDR3nt: TGTGCCACCGGGGGAGACAGGGCGGCCACCGGGGAGCTGTTTTTT

j_gene: TRBJ2-1
v_gene: TRBV12-5
d_gene: -
abundance: -
CDR3aa: CASGLGPPKAASYNEQFF
CDR3nt: TGTGCTAGTGGTTTGGGCCCCCCCAAAGCGGCCTCCTACAATGAGCAGTTCTTC

j_gene: TRBJ1-2
v_gene: TRBV11-2
d_gene: -
abundance: few
CDR3aa: CASSLDTGAGGYTF
CDR3nt: TGTGCCAGCAGCTTAGATACCGGGGCGGGGGGCTACACCTTC

j_gene: TRBJ1-2
v_gene: TRBV30
d_gene: -
abundance: -
CDR3aa: CAWALGGLFGYTF
CDR3nt: TGTGCCTGGGCCTTGGGGGGGCTCTTTGGCTACACCTTC

j_gene: TRBJ2-1
v_gene: TRBV29-1
d_gene: -
abundance: -
CDR3aa: CSVDKLSNEQFF
CDR3nt: TGCAGCGTCGATAAGCTCTCGAATGAGCAGTTCTTC

j_gene: TRBJ2-7
v_gene: TRBV19
d_gene: TRBD1
abundance: -
CDR3aa: CASSFGQGSSYEQYF
CDR3nt: TGTGCCAGTAGTTTTGGACAGGGCAGCTCCTACGAGCAGTACTTC

j_gene: TRBJ2-5
v_gene: TRBV7-9
d_gene: TRBD1
abundance: -
CDR3aa: CASSPSQGAKGETQYF
CDR3nt: TGTGCCAGCAGCCCCAGCCAGGGGGCCAAGGGAGAGACCCAGTACTTC

j_gene: TRBJ2-1
v_gene: TRBV24-1
d_gene: -
abundance: -
CDR3aa: CATSDFTGNNEQFF
CDR3nt: TGTGCCACCAGTGATTTCACAGGAAACAATGAGCAGTTCTTC